These 9 T cell receptor beta chains originate from one sample sequenced in a study of neurological immune-mediated disorders. TCRdb re-called the 5' RACE reads through MiXCR, storing one row per CDR3 protein. Of 60,000 to 75,000 distinct CDR3 sequences detected, 9.7% appear once; the ten largest clones hold about an eighth. The time point was: longitudinal time-point 2. Sequencing used PBMCs. The receptors derive from a man aged 25-40 years in good health.

At least ten counts were recorded for this clonotype. This chain connects TRBV20-1 to TRBJ2-7, with 9 bases fitting TRBD1. CDR3 length: 13 amino acids. V trimming: 3 bases; J trimming: 7 bases; junction bases outside the gene matches: 7. The germline CDR1 and CDR2 sequences are DFQATT and SNEGSKA (reference sequence). The CDR3 here is CSARTGGSSEQYF. The DNA of the CDR3 is TGCAGTGCTAGGACAGGGGGAAGTAGTGAGCAGTACTTC.

The chain couples TRBV18 to TRBJ1-5; 8 positions agree with TRBD1. Trimming removed 4 bases from V and 1 base from J; junction bases left unmatched: 9. Germline V gene lookup returns CDR1 KGHSH and CDR2 LQKENI. The CDR3 loop spans 17 amino acids. CDR3 residues: CASSQNNRGISNQPQHF. The CDR3 DNA is TGTGCCAGCTCACAGAACAACAGGGGGATCAGCAATCAGCCCCAGCATTTT. Full variable domain (rest looked up from reference TRBV18 and TRBJ1-5): NAGVMQNPRHLVRRRGQEARLRCSPMKGHSHVYWYRQLPEEGLKFMVYLQKENIIDESGMPKERFSAEFPKEGPSILRIQQVVRGDSAAYFCASSQNNRGISNQPQHFGDGTRLSIL.

This clonotype was counted ten times or more. The rearrangement links TRBV20-1 to TRBJ2-7; 11 bases align to TRBD1. After removal of 4 bases from V and 7 bases from J, the junction contained 9 bases not matched to a gene. Germline CDR1 DFQATT, CDR2 SNEGSKA (reference sequence). CDR3 length: 14 residues. In nucleotides, the CDR3 is TGCAGTGCTACTTATGGACAGGGGGCAGGGGAGCAGTACTTC. This encodes CSATYGQGAGEQYF.

This clonotype was seen many times. The CDR3 coding sequence is TGTGCCAGCAGCTTGGCTCTGGGTTGGTTCACTGAAGCTTTCTTT. Amino acid sequence: CASSLALGWFTEAFF. This rearrangement joins TRBV5-6 to TRBJ1-1; D not resolved. The germline V and J ends were trimmed by 0 bases and 4 bases, with 13 bases remaining between them. The CDR3 contains 15 residues. CDR1 is SGHDT, CDR2 YYEEEE, per germline. The whole variable domain, filled in from reference TRBV5-6 and TRBJ1-1, reads DAGVTQSPTHLIKTRGQQVTLRCSPKSGHDTVSWYQQALGQGPQFIFQYYEEEERQRGNFPDRFSGHQFPNYSSELNVNALLLGDSALYLCASSLALGWFTEAFFGQGTRLTVV.

This clonotype was recorded many times. CDR3 nucleotide sequence: TGCAGTGCTAGAGGGCCAGGGCTAACTAATGAAAAACTGTTTTTT. Its translation is CSARGPGLTNEKLFF. This rearrangement joins TRBV20-1 to TRBJ1-4; D is perhaps TRBD1 (5 bases). V was pared by 1 base and J by 1 base, with 10 bases between. This CDR3 has 15 residues. CDR1 and CDR2 (germline): DFQATT, SNEGSKA (reference sequence).

This clonotype was seen ten or more times. V and J are TRBV20-1 and TRBJ1-1; D is perhaps TRBD1 (5 bases). The V end lost 5 bases, the J end lost 1 base, and 17 bases lay between the germline ends. The CDR3 extends over 15 amino acids. Germline assignment: CDR1 DFQATT and CDR2 SNEGSKA (reference sequence). CDR3 DNA sequence: TGCAGTGCTCCTGCCTCGGGGCATGGGAACACTGAAGCTTTCTTT. Encoded protein: CSAPASGHGNTEAFF.

This clonotype has at least ten counts. The chain carries TRBV29-1 and TRBJ2-3, with 9 bases lining up with TRBD2. Germline V gene data show CDR1 as SQVTM and CDR2 as ANQGSEA. This CDR3 is 13 amino acids long. The CDR3 nucleotides are TGCACGGGGGCGGGAGGGCTCAGAGATACGCAGTATTTT. Its protein is CTGAGGLRDTQYF.

This clonotype occurred a few times. J is TRBJ2-7 and V is TRBV6-2 or TRBV6-3; 10 bases line up with TRBD2. Germline assignment: CDR1 MNHEY and CDR2 SVGEGT. CDR3 size: 13 residues. V lost 6 bases to trimming and J lost 3 bases; unmatched junction nucleotides: 2. CDR3 residues: CASRRTSGYEQYF. The CDR3 DNA reads TGTGCCAGCAGGAGGACTAGCGGCTACGAGCAGTACTTC.

This clonotype was seen at least ten times. V and J are TRBV29-1 and TRBJ2-5; 8 bases align to TRBD2. This CDR3 has 12 residues. Germline trimming cut 5 bases from V and 7 bases from J; bases unmatched to any gene: 6. Germline CDR1 is SQVTM and CDR2 is ANQGSEA. CDR3 in DNA: TGCAGCGTTAACCGGGAGGGCCTGACCCAGTACTTC. Its protein product is CSVNREGLTQYF.